The rows below give T cell receptor beta chains drawn from one sample of a study of CD8 T cells in Susac syndrome. Via MiXCR, TCRdb re-called the immunoSEQ multiplex PCR reads, giving one row per CDR3 protein. The table has more than 150,000 distinct CDR3 sequences, approximately 90% seen once. The sequenced material came from CD4+ T cells from PBMCs. These receptors were collected from a human donor in good health. Both conserved end residues are part of each CDR3. Each record gives: J gene, V gene, D gene, clone size, CDR3 DNA, CDR3 protein. The D gene is left open where the match is weak. Size is stated for part of the rows, as once, few or many counts, or as a class when the clone is expanded.

J: TRBJ2-1; V: TRBV11-3; D: NA; size: NA; DNA: TGTGCCAGCAGCCCCGGACTGGGGAATGAGCAGTTCTTC; CDR3: CASSPGLGNEQFF
J: TRBJ1-6; V: TRBV3-1; D: TRBD1; size: NA; DNA: TGTGCCAGCAGCCGAGGCTGGGGACAGAATTCACCCCTCCACTTT; CDR3: CASSRGWGQNSPLHF
J: TRBJ2-3; V: TRBV2; D: NA; size: NA; DNA: TGTGCCAGCAGTGAACGGCTATCCACAGATACGCAGTATTTT; CDR3: CASSERLSTDTQYF
J: TRBJ2-3; V: TRBV7-2; D: NA; size: NA; DNA: TGTGCCAGCAGCTTAGCGCTGCGGGGACCGAGCACAGATACGCAGTATTTT; CDR3: CASSLALRGPSTDTQYF
J: TRBJ2-1; V: TRBV20-1; D: TRBD2; size: NA; DNA: TGCAGACTAGCGGGAGGGCCGGGGCAGTTCTTC; CDR3: CRLAGGPGQFF
J: TRBJ2-3; V: TRBV6-1; D: NA; size: NA; DNA: TGTGCCAGCAGTCGGGACTCCCAAGATACGCAGTATTTT; CDR3: CASSRDSQDTQYF
J: TRBJ2-2; V: TRBV20-1; D: NA; size: NA; DNA: TGCAGTGCTAGAGAGCAACGAACCGGGGAGCTGTTTTTT; CDR3: CSAREQRTGELFF
J: TRBJ2-3; V: TRBV19; D: NA; size: NA; DNA: TGTGCCAGTAGTTCTCGGAATAGAGATACGCAGTATTTT; CDR3: CASSSRNRDTQYF
J: TRBJ2-5; V: TRBV12-5; D: NA; size: NA; DNA: TGTGCTAGTCGCCTAGGGGGGAGGACCCAGTACTTC; CDR3: CASRLGGRTQYF
J: TRBJ2-3; V: TRBV28; D: TRBD2; size: NA; DNA: TGTGCCAGCAGTTTCTCCGCGGGAGTATCAGATACGCAGTATTTT; CDR3: CASSFSAGVSDTQYF
J: TRBJ2-1; V: TRBV4-2; D: NA; size: NA; DNA: TGTGCCAGCAGCCAAGAGGCCCCTGGGGGGTATGAGCAGTTCTTC; CDR3: CASSQEAPGGYEQFF
J: TRBJ2-2; V: TRBV29-1; D: NA; size: NA; DNA: TGCAGCGTTGACCCCCAGGATAGGAACACCGGGGAGCTGTTTTTT; CDR3: CSVDPQDRNTGELFF
J: TRBJ2-3; V: TRBV20-1; D: NA; size: NA; DNA: TGCAGTGCTTTTTCAGAGGGCTATACGCAGTATTTT; CDR3: CSAFSEGYTQYF
J: TRBJ1-5; V: TRBV6-1; D: NA; size: NA; DNA: TGTGCCAGCAGTGGAGGCCGGCGGCCCCAGCATTTT; CDR3: CASSGGRRPQHF
J: TRBJ1-2; V: TRBV15; D: TRBD1; size: NA; DNA: TGTGCCACCAGCAGAGTAACCGGGACAGCTTTGTCTGGCTACACCTTC; CDR3: CATSRVTGTALSGYTF
J: TRBJ2-1; V: TRBV7-3; D: TRBD2; size: NA; DNA: TGTGCCAGCAGCTTAAGGGCCGGGGAGGGCCTTTACAATGAGCAGTTCTTC; CDR3: CASSLRAGEGLYNEQFF
J: TRBJ2-2; V: TRBV2; D: TRBD1; size: NA; DNA: TGTGCCAGCAGAGGACAGGGACACAACACCGGGGAGCTGTTTTTT; CDR3: CASRGQGHNTGELFF
J: TRBJ1-5; V: TRBV3-1; D: TRBD1; size: NA; DNA: TGTGCCAGCAGCCAAGCCCCATCCGGGACAGTGAATCAGCCCCAGCATTTT; CDR3: CASSQAPSGTVNQPQHF
J: TRBJ2-5; V: TRBV6-2/TRBV6-3; D: TRBD1; size: NA; DNA: TGTGCCAGCAGTCGACGGACAGGGGAACAGACCCAGTACTTC; CDR3: CASSRRTGEQTQYF
J: TRBJ2-5; V: TRBV7-9; D: NA; size: NA; DNA: TGTGCCAGCAGCTCCCCAGGTGGGGAGACCCAGTACTTC; CDR3: CASSSPGGETQYF
J: TRBJ2-1; V: TRBV7-9; D: TRBD2; size: NA; DNA: TGTGCCAGCAGCTTACTTCCTACTAGCGTCAGGGCTTTCGAGCAGTTCTTC; CDR3: CASSLLPTSVRAFEQFF
J: TRBJ2-3; V: TRBV13; D: NA; size: NA; DNA: TGTGCCAGCAGCTCGGGACAACTCACAGATACGCAGTATTTT; CDR3: CASSSGQLTDTQYF
J: TRBJ2-1; V: TRBV30; D: NA; size: NA; DNA: TGTGCCTGGAGTGATTCCTACAATGAGCAGTTCTTC; CDR3: CAWSDSYNEQFF
J: TRBJ2-5; V: TRBV23-1; D: NA; size: NA; DNA: TGCGCCAGCAGTCTGAAAGGGAAGTGGGCGACAGAAAAGAGACAAGAGACCCAGTACTTC; CDR3: CASSLKGKWATEKRQETQYF
J: TRBJ2-1; V: TRBV7-2; D: NA; size: NA; DNA: TGTGCCAGCAGCCAATACGGGATCTACAATGAGCAGTTCTTC; CDR3: CASSQYGIYNEQFF
J: TRBJ2-6; V: TRBV7-9; D: NA; size: NA; DNA: TGTGCCAGCAGCCCAAGACCGTTCTCTGGGGCCAACGTCCTGACTTTC; CDR3: CASSPRPFSGANVLTF
J: TRBJ1-4; V: TRBV5-1; D: TRBD1; size: once; DNA: TGCGCCACCTCGACAGGGAAGGATGAAAAACTGTTTTTT; CDR3: CATSTGKDEKLFF
J: TRBJ1-4; V: TRBV2; D: TRBD1; size: NA; DNA: TGTGCCAGCAGCGACGGGACAGCAGGAAAACTGTTTTTT; CDR3: CASSDGTAGKLFF
J: TRBJ2-7; V: TRBV2; D: NA; size: NA; DNA: TGTGCCAGCAGTGAAGCTGACAGCTCCTACGAGCAGTACTTC; CDR3: CASSEADSSYEQYF
J: TRBJ1-6; V: TRBV20-1; D: TRBD1; size: NA; DNA: TGCAGTGCTAGAGCACTACAGGGGTTTGCGAGTTCACCCCTCCACTTT; CDR3: CSARALQGFASSPLHF
J: TRBJ2-1; V: TRBV7-9; D: NA; size: NA; DNA: TGTGCCAGCAGCTTAACCAGTCGCAATGAGCAGTTCTTC; CDR3: CASSLTSRNEQFF
J: TRBJ1-5; V: TRBV24-1; D: TRBD1; size: NA; DNA: TGTGCCACCAGTGACACGGGACAGGGCCCAACAGGCCAGCATTTT; CDR3: CATSDTGQGPTGQHF
J: TRBJ1-2; V: TRBV6-5; D: NA; size: NA; DNA: TGTGCCAGCAGTTCATATGTCGGACTGTCCTATGGCTACACCTTC; CDR3: CASSSYVGLSYGYTF
J: TRBJ2-2; V: TRBV6-1; D: TRBD1; size: NA; DNA: TGTGCCAGCACCACCAACCCGGGACAGGGAAGCACCGGGGAGCTGTTTTTT; CDR3: CASTTNPGQGSTGELFF
J: TRBJ2-3; V: TRBV20-1; D: TRBD2; size: NA; DNA: TGCAGTGCCACCCCCGGGACTAGCGGGTTTGAGGATACGCAGTATTTT; CDR3: CSATPGTSGFEDTQYF
J: TRBJ2-7; V: TRBV20-1; D: NA; size: NA; DNA: TGCAGTACCCTAGGGGCAGCGCGCTCCTACGAGCAGTACTTC; CDR3: CSTLGAARSYEQYF
J: TRBJ1-4; V: TRBV5-5; D: NA; size: NA; DNA: TGTGCCAGCAGCTCTCGGACGAGTGAAAAACTGTTTTTT; CDR3: CASSSRTSEKLFF
J: TRBJ2-7; V: TRBV29-1; D: NA; size: NA; DNA: TGCAGCGTTGAAGATCGCGGGGCCAATCCCTACGAGCAGTACTTC; CDR3: CSVEDRGANPYEQYF
J: TRBJ1-1; V: TRBV3-1; D: NA; size: once; DNA: TGTGCCAGCAGCCAAGATGGGGGACTGAACACTGAAGCTTTCTTT; CDR3: CASSQDGGLNTEAFF
J: TRBJ1-2; V: TRBV28; D: NA; size: NA; DNA: TGTGCCAGCAGTCCCCTAGGTGGCTACACCTTC; CDR3: CASSPLGGYTF
J: TRBJ2-1; V: TRBV6-1; D: NA; size: once; DNA: TGTGCCAGCAGTGGCTTCCGCGGCCAGCAGTTCTTC; CDR3: CASSGFRGQQFF
J: TRBJ1-5; V: TRBV19; D: NA; size: NA; DNA: TGTGCCAGTAGTATATTCGGGGGGGAAAAGCCCCAGCATTTT; CDR3: CASSIFGGEKPQHF
J: TRBJ2-1; V: TRBV5-4; D: TRBD1; size: NA; DNA: TGTGCCAGCAGCCTTCCGGGACAGGATGCCTCTGCCTCCTACAATGAGCAGTTCTTC; CDR3: CASSLPGQDASASYNEQFF
J: TRBJ2-2; V: TRBV12-3/TRBV12-4; D: NA; size: NA; DNA: TGTGCCAGCAAGGTGAACACCGGGGAGCTGTTTTTT; CDR3: CASKVNTGELFF
J: TRBJ2-3; V: TRBV18; D: TRBD2; size: NA; DNA: TGTGCCAGCTCACCAGCCCTAGCGGGAGCGGGAGATACGCAGTATTTT; CDR3: CASSPALAGAGDTQYF
J: TRBJ2-5; V: TRBV6-6; D: NA; size: NA; DNA: TGTGCCAGCGGAGCGAATCCGGGGCTCGAGACCCAGTACTTC; CDR3: CASGANPGLETQYF
J: TRBJ2-1; V: TRBV11-2; D: NA; size: NA; DNA: TGTGCCAGCAGCTTAGCCGAGACCCGATCCTACAATGAGCAGTTCTTC; CDR3: CASSLAETRSYNEQFF
J: TRBJ1-2; V: TRBV12-3/TRBV12-4; D: TRBD1; size: NA; DNA: TGTGCCAGCAGCACGACAGGGGCGGAAGGCTACACCTTC; CDR3: CASSTTGAEGYTF
J: TRBJ2-1; V: TRBV10-2; D: TRBD2; size: NA; DNA: TGCGCCAGCATGCTAGCGGGATATGGGAATGAGCAGTTCTTC; CDR3: CASMLAGYGNEQFF
J: TRBJ1-2; V: TRBV20-1; D: NA; size: NA; DNA: TGCAGTGCTAGAGATCAGGAGAACTATGGCTACACCTTC; CDR3: CSARDQENYGYTF
J: TRBJ1-2; V: TRBV15; D: NA; size: NA; DNA: TGTGCCACCAGCTGGACAGCTCAGGCGGATGGCTACACCTTC; CDR3: CATSWTAQADGYTF
J: TRBJ2-7; V: TRBV29-1; D: NA; size: NA; DNA: TGCAGCGTAACGGTCCCGGACCTCCTGGGGGCGGCCCGCGAGCAGTACTTC; CDR3: CSVTVPDLLGAAREQYF